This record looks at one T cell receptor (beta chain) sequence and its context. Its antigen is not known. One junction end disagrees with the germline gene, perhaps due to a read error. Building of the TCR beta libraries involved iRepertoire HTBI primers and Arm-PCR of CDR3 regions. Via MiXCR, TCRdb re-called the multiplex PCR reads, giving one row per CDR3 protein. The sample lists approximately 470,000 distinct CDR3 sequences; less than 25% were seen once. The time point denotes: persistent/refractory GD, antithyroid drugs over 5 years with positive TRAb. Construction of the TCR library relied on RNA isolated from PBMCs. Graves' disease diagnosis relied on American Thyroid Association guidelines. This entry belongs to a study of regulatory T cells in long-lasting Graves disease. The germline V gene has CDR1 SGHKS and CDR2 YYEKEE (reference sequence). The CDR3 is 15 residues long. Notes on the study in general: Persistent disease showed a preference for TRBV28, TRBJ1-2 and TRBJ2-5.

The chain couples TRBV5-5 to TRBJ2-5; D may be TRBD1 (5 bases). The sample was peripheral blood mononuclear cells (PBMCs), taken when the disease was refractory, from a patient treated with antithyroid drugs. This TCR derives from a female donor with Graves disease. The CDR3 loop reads CASIPIPQAQETQHF. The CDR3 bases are TGTGCCAGCATCCCGATCCCACAGGCCCAAGAGACCCAGCACTTC.